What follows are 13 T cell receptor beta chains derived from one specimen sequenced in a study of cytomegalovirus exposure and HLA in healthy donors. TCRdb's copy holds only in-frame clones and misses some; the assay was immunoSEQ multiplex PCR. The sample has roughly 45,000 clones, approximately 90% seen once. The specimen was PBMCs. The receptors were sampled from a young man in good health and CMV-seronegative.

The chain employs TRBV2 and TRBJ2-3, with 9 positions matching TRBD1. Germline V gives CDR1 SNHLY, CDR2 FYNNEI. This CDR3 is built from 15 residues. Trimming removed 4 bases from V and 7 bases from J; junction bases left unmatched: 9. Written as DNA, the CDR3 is TGTGCCAGCAGTGGAGACAGGGGGACTGCCAATACGCAGTATTTT. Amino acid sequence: CASSGDRGTANTQYF.

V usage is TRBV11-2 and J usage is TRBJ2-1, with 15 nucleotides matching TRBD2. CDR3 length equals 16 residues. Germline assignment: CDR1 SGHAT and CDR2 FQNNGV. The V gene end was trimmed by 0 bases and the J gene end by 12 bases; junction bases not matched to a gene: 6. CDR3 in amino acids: CASSLDGGLAGGWQFF. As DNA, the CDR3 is TGTGCCAGCAGCTTAGACGGTGGACTAGCGGGAGGGTGGCAGTTCTTC.

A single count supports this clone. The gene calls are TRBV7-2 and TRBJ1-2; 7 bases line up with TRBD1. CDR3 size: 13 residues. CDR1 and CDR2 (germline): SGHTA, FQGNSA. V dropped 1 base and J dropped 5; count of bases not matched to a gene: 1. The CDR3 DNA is TGTGCCAGCAGCTTAGGCAGGGGGTATGGCTACACCTTC. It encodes CASSLGRGYGYTF.

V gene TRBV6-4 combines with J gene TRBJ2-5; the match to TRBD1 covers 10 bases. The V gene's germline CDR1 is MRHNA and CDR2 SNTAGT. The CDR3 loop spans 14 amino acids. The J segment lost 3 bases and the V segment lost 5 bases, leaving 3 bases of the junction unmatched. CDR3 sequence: CASSPGTGEETQYF. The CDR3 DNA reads TGTGCCAGCAGTCCCGGGACAGGGGAAGAGACCCAGTACTTC.

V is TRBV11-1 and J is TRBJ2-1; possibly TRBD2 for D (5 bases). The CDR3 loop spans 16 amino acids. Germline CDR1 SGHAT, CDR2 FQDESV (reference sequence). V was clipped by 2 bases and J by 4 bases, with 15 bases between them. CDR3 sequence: CASSLMRVASYNEQFF. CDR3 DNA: TGTGCCAGCAGCTTAATGCGGGTCGCTTCGTACAATGAGCAGTTCTTC.

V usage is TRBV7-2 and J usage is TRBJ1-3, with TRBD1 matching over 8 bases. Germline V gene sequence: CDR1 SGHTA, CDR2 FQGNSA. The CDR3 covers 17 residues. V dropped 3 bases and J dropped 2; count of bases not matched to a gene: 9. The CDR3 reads CASSLGRGRAAGNTIYF. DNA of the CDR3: TGTGCCAGCAGCTTGGGCAGGGGGCGGGCAGCTGGAAACACCATATATTTT.

CDR3 nucleotides: TGTGCCAGTAGCCCCATAGCGGGGGCCTACAATGAGCAGTTCTTC. It yields the protein CASSPIAGAYNEQFF. This chain uses TRBV19 with TRBJ2-1; 9 bases fit TRBD2. Trimming at V came to 6 bases and at J to 2 bases, leaving 5 bases not matched to a gene. The length of the CDR3 is 15 residues. Germline V gene lookup returns CDR1 LNHDA and CDR2 SQIVND (reference sequence). The full variable domain, its missing parts supplied by reference TRBV19 and TRBJ2-1, is DGGITQSPKYLFRKEGQNVTLSCEQNLNHDAMYWYRQDPGQGLRLIYYSQIVNDFQKGDIAEGYSVSREKKESFPLTVTSAQKNPTAFYLCASSPIAGAYNEQFFGPGTRLTVL.

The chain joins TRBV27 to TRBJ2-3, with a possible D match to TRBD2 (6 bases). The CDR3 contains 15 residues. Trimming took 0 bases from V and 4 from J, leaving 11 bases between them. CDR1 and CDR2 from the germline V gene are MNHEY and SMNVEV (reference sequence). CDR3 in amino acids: CASSLSWRGADTQYF. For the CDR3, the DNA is TGTGCCAGCAGTTTATCGTGGAGGGGCGCAGATACGCAGTATTTT.

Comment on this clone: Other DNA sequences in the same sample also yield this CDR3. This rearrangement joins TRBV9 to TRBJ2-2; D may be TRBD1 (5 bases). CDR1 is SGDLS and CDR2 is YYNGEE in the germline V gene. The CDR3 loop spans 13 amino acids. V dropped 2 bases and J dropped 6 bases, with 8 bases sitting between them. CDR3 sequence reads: CASSVWGAGELFF. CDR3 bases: TGTGCCAGCAGCGTCTGGGGCGCCGGGGAGCTGTTTTTT.

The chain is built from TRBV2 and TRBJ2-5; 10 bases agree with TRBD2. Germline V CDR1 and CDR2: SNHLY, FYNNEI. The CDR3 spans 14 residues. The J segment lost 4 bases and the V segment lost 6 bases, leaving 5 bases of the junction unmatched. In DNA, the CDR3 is TGTGCCAGCAGAGCGGGAGGGCCGACAGAGACCCAGTACTTC. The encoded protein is CASRAGGPTETQYF.

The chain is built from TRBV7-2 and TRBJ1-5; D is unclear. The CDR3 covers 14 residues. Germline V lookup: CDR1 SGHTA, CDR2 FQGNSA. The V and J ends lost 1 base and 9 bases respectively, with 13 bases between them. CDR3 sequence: CASSLGRTGRPQHF. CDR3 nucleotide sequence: TGTGCCAGCAGCTTAGGTCGAACGGGAAGGCCCCAGCATTTT.

CDR3 coding DNA: TGTGCCAGCAGCCTCAAGGGACAGGCTGAAGCTTTCTTT. It translates to CASSLKGQAEAFF. V gene TRBV6-6 combines with J gene TRBJ1-1; 8 bases map to TRBD1. Losses at the gene ends were 6 bases for V and 6 bases for J; bases not matched to a gene: 6. CDR1 and CDR2 (germline): MNHNY, SVGAGI (reference sequence). This CDR3 region has 13 residues.

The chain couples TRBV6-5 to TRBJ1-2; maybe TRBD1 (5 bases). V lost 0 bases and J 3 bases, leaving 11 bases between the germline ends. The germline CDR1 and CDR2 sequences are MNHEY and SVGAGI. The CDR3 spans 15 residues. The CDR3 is CASSYSNRNDYGYTF. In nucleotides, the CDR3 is TGTGCCAGCAGTTACTCGAACAGGAACGACTATGGCTACACCTTC.